This TCR beta chain was retrieved from a study of T cells in Graves' hyperthyroidism and ophthalmopathy. Study-level findings and limits: Among thyroid clonotypes expanded above 0.001, most also appeared in blood.

From RNA transcripts, TCR beta CDR3 regions were amplified. A set of HTBI primers served as the primers for a first-round RT-PCR of the TCR CDR3. In TCRdb, the multiplex PCR reads were re-called with MiXCR into one record per CDR3 protein. The table shows some 180,000 distinct CDR3 sequences, with about 17% occurring only once. The authors deemed Graves' hyperthyroidism stable absent ophthalmopathy progression within 18 months. Newly diagnosed patients aged 18 to 65 had hyperthyroidism of under 2 months' duration. V was pared by 0 bases and J by 7 bases, with 20 bases between. Germline loops: CDR1 LGHNA, CDR2 YNFKEQ. CDR3 length: 17 amino acids. Remarks on this clonotype: What it recognizes is unknown.

What was sequenced was blood. The genes are TRBV4-2 and TRBJ2-3; maybe TRBD1 (7 bases). This clonotype originated in a woman in her fifties or sixties with Graves' hyperthyroidism. CDR3 region: CASSQEWRQGGGNTQYF. CDR3 nucleotides: TGTGCCAGCAGCCAAGAATGGAGGCAGGGGGGCGGGAATACGCAGTATTTT.